The TCR beta chain described here comes from a study of blood T cell repertoires in COVID-19. Study-level information: PBMCs, B-cell-depleted T cells, or T cells provided the cDNA or gDNA that made up the material.

Original analysis: Scientists estimated how many nucleated cells there were by amplifying reference gene primers. Measured with immunoSEQ multiplex PCR; TCRdb has only the in-frame clones, and not every one. V, J and clone size derive from that table, while D and trimming were established from the DNA sequence. The data hold 90,000 to 120,000 clones, with approximately 88% observed a single time. The ends were cut back, 11 bases at V and 4 bases at J, with 17 bases in the middle. Germline loops: CDR1 MDHEN, CDR2 SYDVKM. The CDR3 runs 13 residues. The sequenced sample was peripheral blood. The V and J genes are TRBV28 and TRBJ1-1, with a weak D call TRBD1 (5 bases). This sequence originates from a middle-aged man with active or convalescent COVID-19. The chain's CDR3 is CAGSSGVRTEAFF. The DNA of the CDR3 is TGTGCCGGCTCGTCGGGGGTCCGCACTGAAGCTTTCTTT.